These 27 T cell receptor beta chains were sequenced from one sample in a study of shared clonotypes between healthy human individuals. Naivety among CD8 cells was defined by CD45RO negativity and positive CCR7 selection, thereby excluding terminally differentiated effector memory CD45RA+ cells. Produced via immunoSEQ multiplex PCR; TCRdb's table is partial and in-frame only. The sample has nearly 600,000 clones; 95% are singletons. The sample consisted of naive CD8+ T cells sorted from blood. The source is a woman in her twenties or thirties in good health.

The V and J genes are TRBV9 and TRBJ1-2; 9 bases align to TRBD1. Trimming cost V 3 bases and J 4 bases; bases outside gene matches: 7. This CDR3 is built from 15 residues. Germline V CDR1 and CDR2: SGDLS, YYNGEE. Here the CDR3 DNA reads TGTGCCAGCAGCGCCCCCGGGACAGGGACCTATGGCTACACCTTC. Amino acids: CASSAPGTGTYGYTF.

CDR3 protein: CASSQRWTSGTVEQFF. The CDR3 DNA follows: TGCGCCAGCAGCCAGAGATGGACTAGCGGGACAGTCGAGCAGTTCTTC. The rearrangement joins TRBV4-1 to TRBJ2-1, with TRBD2 matching over 12 bases. Losses at the gene ends were 3 bases for V and 10 bases for J; bases not matched to a gene: 10. The CDR3 runs to 16 residues. Germline V CDR1 and CDR2: MGHRA, YSYEKL.

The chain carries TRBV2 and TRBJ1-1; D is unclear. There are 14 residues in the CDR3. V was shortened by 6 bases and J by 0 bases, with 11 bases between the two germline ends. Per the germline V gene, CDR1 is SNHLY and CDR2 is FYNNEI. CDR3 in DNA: TGTGCCAGCAGGAGTGAAGCTTTGAACACTGAAGCTTTCTTT. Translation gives CASRSEALNTEAFF.

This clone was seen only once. The DNA for the CDR3 is TGTGCCAGCAGTTTAGGGTATGGGACAGGGGGGACAGATACGCAGTATTTT. It codes for CASSLGYGTGGTDTQYF. V usage is TRBV28 and J usage is TRBJ2-3; TRBD1 matches at 11 bases. From germline, CDR1 is MDHEN and CDR2 SYDVKM. The CDR3 runs 17 residues. Trimming took 2 bases from V and 3 from J; bases not matched to a gene: 7.

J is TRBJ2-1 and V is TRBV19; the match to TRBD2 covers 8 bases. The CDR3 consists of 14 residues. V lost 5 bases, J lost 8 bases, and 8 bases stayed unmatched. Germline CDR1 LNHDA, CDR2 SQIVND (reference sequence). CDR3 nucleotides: TGTGCCAGTAGTCCGGGAGGGCCTGTCTATGAGCAGTTCTTC. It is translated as CASSPGGPVYEQFF.

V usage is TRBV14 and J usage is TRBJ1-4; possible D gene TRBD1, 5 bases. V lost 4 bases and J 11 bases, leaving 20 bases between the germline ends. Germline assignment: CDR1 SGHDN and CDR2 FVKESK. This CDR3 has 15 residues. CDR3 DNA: TGTGCCAGCAGCCTCCAAGACGGGGCCGTGGAGAAACTGTTTTTT. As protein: CASSLQDGAVEKLFF.

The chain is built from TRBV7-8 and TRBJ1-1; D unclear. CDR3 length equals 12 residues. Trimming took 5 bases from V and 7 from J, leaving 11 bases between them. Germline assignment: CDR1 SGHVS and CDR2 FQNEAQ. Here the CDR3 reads CASSPETFEAFF. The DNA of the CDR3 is TGTGCCAGCAGCCCCGAGACCTTTGAAGCTTTCTTT.

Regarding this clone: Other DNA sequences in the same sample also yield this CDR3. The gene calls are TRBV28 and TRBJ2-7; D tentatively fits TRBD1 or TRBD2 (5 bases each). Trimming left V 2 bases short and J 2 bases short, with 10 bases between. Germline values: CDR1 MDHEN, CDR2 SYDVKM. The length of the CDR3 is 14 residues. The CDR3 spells CASSLTGATYEQYF. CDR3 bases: TGTGCCAGCAGTTTAACCGGGGCTACCTACGAGCAGTACTTC.

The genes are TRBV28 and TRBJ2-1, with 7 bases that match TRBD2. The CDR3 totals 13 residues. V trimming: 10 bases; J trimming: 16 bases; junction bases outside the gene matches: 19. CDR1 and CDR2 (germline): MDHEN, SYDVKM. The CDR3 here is CATGLFRTRSSFF. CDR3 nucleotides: TGTGCCACAGGGCTATTCCGGACTAGAAGCTCCTTCTTC.

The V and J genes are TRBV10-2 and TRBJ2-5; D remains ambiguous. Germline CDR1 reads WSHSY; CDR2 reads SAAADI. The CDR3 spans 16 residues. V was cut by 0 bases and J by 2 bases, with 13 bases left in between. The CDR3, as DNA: TGCGCCAGCAGTGAGTCCGGTCCGTGGTCGCAAGAGACCCAGTACTTC. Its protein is CASSESGPWSQETQYF.

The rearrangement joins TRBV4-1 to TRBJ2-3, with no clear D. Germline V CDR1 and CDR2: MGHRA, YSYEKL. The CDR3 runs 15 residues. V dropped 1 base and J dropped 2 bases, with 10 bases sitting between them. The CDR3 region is CASSQVRSYTDTQYF. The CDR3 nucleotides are TGCGCCAGCAGCCAAGTCCGCTCTTACACAGATACGCAGTATTTT.

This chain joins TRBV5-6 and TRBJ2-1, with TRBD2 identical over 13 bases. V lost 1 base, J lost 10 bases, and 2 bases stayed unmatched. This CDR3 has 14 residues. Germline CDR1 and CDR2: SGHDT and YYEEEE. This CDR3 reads CASSLSLAGGEQFF. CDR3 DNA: TGTGCCAGCAGCTTGTCACTAGCGGGAGGGGAGCAGTTCTTC.

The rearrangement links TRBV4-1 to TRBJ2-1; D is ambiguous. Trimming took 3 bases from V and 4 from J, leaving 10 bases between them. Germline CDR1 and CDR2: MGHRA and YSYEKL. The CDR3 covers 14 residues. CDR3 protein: CASSQTGDYNEQFF. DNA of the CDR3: TGCGCCAGCAGCCAGACTGGGGATTACAATGAGCAGTTCTTC.

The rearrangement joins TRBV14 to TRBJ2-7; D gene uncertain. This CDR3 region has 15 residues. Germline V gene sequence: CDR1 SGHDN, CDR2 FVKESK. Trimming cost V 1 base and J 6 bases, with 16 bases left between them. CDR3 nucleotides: TGTGCCAGCAGCCAAGCAAGCGTCCTCTCGGGCGAGCAGTACTTC. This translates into CASSQASVLSGEQYF.

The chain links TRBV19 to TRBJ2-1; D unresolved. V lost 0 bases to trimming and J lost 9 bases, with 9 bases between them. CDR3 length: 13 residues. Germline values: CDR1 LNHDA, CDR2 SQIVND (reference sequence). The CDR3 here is CASSIELKGEQFF. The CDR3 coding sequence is TGTGCCAGTAGTATAGAGCTAAAGGGTGAGCAGTTCTTC.

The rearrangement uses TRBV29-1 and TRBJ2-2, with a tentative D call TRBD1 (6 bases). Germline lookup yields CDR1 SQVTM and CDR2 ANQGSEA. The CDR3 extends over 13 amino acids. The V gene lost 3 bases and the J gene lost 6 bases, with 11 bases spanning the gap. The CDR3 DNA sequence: TGCAGCGTTGACGGGACAAATCCCGGGGAGCTGTTTTTT. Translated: CSVDGTNPGELFF.

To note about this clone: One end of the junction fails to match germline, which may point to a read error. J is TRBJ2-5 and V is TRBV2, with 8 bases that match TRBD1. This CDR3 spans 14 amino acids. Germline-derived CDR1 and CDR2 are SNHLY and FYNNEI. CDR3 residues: CASIETGGGETQYF. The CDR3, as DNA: TGTGCCAGCATTGAAACAGGGGGAGGAGAGACCCAGTACTTC.

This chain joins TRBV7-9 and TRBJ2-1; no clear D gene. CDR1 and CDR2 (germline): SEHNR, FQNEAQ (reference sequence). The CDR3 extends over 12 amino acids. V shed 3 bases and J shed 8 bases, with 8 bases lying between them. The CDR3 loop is CASSLAFDEQFF. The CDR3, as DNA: TGTGCCAGCAGCTTGGCGTTCGATGAGCAGTTCTTC.

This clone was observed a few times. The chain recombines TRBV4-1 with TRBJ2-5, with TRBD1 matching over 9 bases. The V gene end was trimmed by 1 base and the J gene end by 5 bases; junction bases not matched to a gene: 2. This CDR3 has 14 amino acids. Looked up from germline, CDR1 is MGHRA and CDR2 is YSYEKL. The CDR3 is CASSQGTGDETQYF. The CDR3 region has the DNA TGCGCCAGCAGCCAAGGGACAGGGGACGAGACCCAGTACTTC.

CDR3 residues: CASSLVGFGETQYF. In DNA, the CDR3 is TGTGCCAGCAGCTTAGTCGGGTTCGGAGAGACCCAGTACTTC. The chain is built from TRBV11-2 and TRBJ2-5; D is unclear. This CDR3 comprises 14 residues. Germline V gene data show CDR1 as SGHAT and CDR2 as FQNNGV. V lost 1 base and J lost 4, with 10 bases in between. Variable domain in full (rest from reference TRBV11-2 and TRBJ2-5): EAGVAQSPRYKIIEKRQSVAFWCNPISGHATLYWYQQILGQGPKLLIQFQNNGVVDDSQLPKDRFSAERLKGVDSTLKIQPAKLEDSAVYLCASSLVGFGETQYFGPGTRLLVL.

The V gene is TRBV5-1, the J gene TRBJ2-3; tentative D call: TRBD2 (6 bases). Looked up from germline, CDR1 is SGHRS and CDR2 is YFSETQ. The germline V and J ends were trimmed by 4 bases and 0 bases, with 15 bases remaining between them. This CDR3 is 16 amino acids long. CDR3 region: CASSPDGTSSTDTQYF. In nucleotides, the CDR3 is TGCGCCAGCAGCCCGGACGGGACTTCTAGCACAGATACGCAGTATTTT. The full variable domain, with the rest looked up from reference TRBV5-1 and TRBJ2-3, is KAGVTQTPRYLIKTRGQQVTLSCSPISGHRSVSWYQQTPGQGLQFLFEYFSETQRNKGNFPGRFSGRQFSNSRSEMNVSTLELGDSALYLCASSPDGTSSTDTQYFGPGTRLTVL.

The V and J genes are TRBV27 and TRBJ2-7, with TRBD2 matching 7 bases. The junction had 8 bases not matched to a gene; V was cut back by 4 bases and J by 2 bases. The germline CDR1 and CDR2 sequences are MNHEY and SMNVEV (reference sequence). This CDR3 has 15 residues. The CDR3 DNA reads TGTGCCAGCAGTTGGACGAAGGGACTACCCTACGAGCAGTACTTC. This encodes CASSWTKGLPYEQYF.

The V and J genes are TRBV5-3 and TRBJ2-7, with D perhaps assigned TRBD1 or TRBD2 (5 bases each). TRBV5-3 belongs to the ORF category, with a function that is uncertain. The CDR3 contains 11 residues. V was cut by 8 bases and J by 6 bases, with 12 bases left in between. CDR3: CASSEGPEQYF. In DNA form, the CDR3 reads TGTGCCAGCAGCGAGGGACCCGAGCAGTACTTC.

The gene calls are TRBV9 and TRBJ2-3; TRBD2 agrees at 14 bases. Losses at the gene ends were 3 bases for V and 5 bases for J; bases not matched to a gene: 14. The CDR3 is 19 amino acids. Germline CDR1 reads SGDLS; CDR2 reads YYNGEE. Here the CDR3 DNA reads TGTGCCAGCAGCGAGGGGAGGGCTGGACTAGCGGGAGGCATAGATACGCAGTATTTT. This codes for CASSEGRAGLAGGIDTQYF.

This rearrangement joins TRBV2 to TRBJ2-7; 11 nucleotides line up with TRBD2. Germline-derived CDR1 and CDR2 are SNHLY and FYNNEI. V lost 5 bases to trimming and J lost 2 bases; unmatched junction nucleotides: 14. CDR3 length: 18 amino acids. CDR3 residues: CASSSSHLKLAGAYEQYF. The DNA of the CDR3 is TGTGCCAGCAGTTCAAGCCATCTAAAACTAGCGGGAGCCTACGAGCAGTACTTC.

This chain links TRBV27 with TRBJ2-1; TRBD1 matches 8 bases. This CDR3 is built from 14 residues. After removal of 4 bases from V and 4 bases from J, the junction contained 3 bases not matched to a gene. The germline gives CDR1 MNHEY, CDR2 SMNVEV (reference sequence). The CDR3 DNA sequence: TGTGCCAGCAGTTGGGGGACAGGATACAATGAGCAGTTCTTC. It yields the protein CASSWGTGYNEQFF.

CDR3 region: CASSKDRANGYTF. The DNA for the CDR3 is TGCGCCAGCTCCAAGGACAGGGCAAATGGCTACACCTTC. This chain links TRBV10-2 with TRBJ1-2, with 8 bases aligning to TRBD1. Germline V gives CDR1 WSHSY, CDR2 SAAADI. The CDR3 contains 13 residues. Trimming at V came to 8 bases and at J to 6 bases, leaving 8 bases not matched to a gene.